These T cell receptor beta chains were read from a single sample in a study of beta chain features in type 1 diabetes. Method: immunoSEQ multiplex PCR; TCRdb's copy keeps in-frame clones and lacks some. The data hold around 300,000 clones, with roughly 9.6% observed a single time. The sequencing input was naive CD4+ T cells from blood. All receptors come from a woman aged 25 to 39 in good health. Both conserved end residues are part of each CDR3. The D gene is left open where the match is weak. A row's size may be missing; if present it is once, few, many or a size class.

>TRBJ2-3|TRBV5-1|TRBD2|once
CASSLGASGRTDTQYF
TGCGCCAGCAGCTTGGGGGCTAGCGGGAGAACAGATACGCAGTATTTT
>TRBJ2-1|TRBV9|NA|NA
CASSVVGTRSREQFF
TGTGCCAGCAGCGTAGTGGGGACTCGGAGTCGAGAGCAGTTCTTC
>TRBJ2-5|TRBV5-1|NA|few
CASSRGTVKETQYF
TGCGCCAGCAGCCGGGGGACAGTAAAAGAGACCCAGTACTTC
>TRBJ1-2|TRBV30|NA|few
CAWSVRGGPYYGYTF
TGTGCCTGGAGTGTACGGGGGGGACCTTACTATGGCTACACCTTC
>TRBJ1-2|TRBV27|NA|few
CASSFAGNYGYTF
TGTGCCAGCAGTTTTGCAGGAAACTATGGCTACACCTTC
>TRBJ2-7|TRBV5-6|NA|few
CASSLVGYHEQYF
TGTGCCAGCAGCTTAGTCGGGTACCACGAGCAGTACTTC
>TRBJ1-4|TRBV10-3|TRBD1|few
CAISAGGREKLFF
TGTGCCATCAGTGCAGGGGGCCGGGAAAAACTGTTTTTT
>TRBJ1-4|TRBV15|NA|few
CATSRDWNRDGEKLFF
TGTGCCACCAGCAGAGATTGGAACAGAGACGGTGAAAAACTGTTTTTT
>TRBJ2-5|TRBV5-1|NA|NA
CASSLGQGVETQYF
TGCGCCAGCAGCTTGGGTCAGGGCGTGGAGACCCAGTACTTC
>TRBJ2-2|TRBV5-1|TRBD2|few
CASSLLAGVDTGELFF
TGCGCCAGCAGCTTGCTAGCGGGAGTTGACACCGGGGAGCTGTTTTTT
>TRBJ2-1|TRBV5-1|NA|few
CASSLVFGRISKGEQFF
TGCGCCAGCAGCTTGGTTTTCGGGAGAATATCGAAAGGTGAGCAGTTCTTC
>TRBJ2-5|TRBV5-1|TRBD1|few
CATKGQGPETQYF
TGCGCCACCAAAGGACAGGGGCCCGAGACCCAGTACTTC
>TRBJ2-7|TRBV18|TRBD2|few
CASSPTSGTSYEQYF
TGTGCCAGCTCACCGACTAGCGGGACCTCCTACGAGCAGTACTTC
>TRBJ2-7|TRBV7-2|NA|NA
CASSLGSRLVLREQYF
TGTGCCAGCAGCTTAGGATCCCGGCTAGTTTTGCGCGAGCAGTACTTC
>TRBJ2-2|TRBV9|NA|NA
CASSVGQTNTGELFF
TGTGCCAGCAGCGTAGGACAAACGAACACCGGGGAGCTGTTTTTT
>TRBJ1-1|TRBV7-6|NA|few
CASTLPQGDTEAFF
TGTGCCAGCACCCTACCACAGGGCGACACTGAAGCTTTCTTT
>TRBJ1-1|TRBV5-1|NA|NA
CASMITGNTEAFF
TGCGCCAGCATGATCACAGGGAACACTGAAGCTTTCTTT
>TRBJ2-1|TRBV27|TRBD2|few
CASSLGNWGLAGGYNEQFF
TGTGCCAGCAGTTTAGGGAACTGGGGACTAGCGGGAGGGTACAATGAGCAGTTCTTC
>TRBJ2-7|TRBV7-2|TRBD2|few
CASSTRTSGSYEQYF
TGTGCCAGCAGCACCCGGACTAGCGGAAGCTACGAGCAGTACTTC
>TRBJ1-2|TRBV7-2|NA|few
CASSPRANYGYTF
TGTGCCAGCAGCCCCCGCGCTAACTATGGCTACACCTTC
>TRBJ2-4|TRBV28|NA|NA
CASSPGALAKNIQYF
TGTGCCAGCAGTCCAGGGGCATTAGCCAAAAACATTCAGTACTTC
>TRBJ1-2|TRBV2|TRBD1|few
CASRVDRANYGYTF
TGTGCCAGCAGAGTCGACAGGGCTAACTATGGCTACACCTTC
>TRBJ2-2|TRBV25-1|TRBD1|NA
CASSYQGANTGELFF
TGTGCCAGCAGTTACCAGGGGGCGAACACCGGGGAGCTGTTTTTT
>TRBJ2-7|TRBV7-2|TRBD2|few
CASSLVGTSGSTKYEQYF
TGTGCCAGCAGCTTGGTCGGGACTAGCGGGAGTACTAAATACGAGCAGTACTTC
>TRBJ2-3|TRBV27|NA|NA
CASSLVSSSDTQYF
TGTGCCAGCAGTTTAGTTTCCAGTTCAGATACGCAGTATTTT
>TRBJ1-1|TRBV29-1|TRBD1|few
CSVTGGGTEAFF
TGCAGCGTCACAGGGGGCGGCACTGAAGCTTTCTTT
>TRBJ1-1|TRBV7-2|NA|few
CASSLARQPNTEAFF
TGTGCCAGCAGCTTAGCAAGACAGCCGAACACTGAAGCTTTCTTT
>TRBJ2-2|TRBV29-1|NA|few
CSGFSGPNTGELFF
TGCAGCGGATTTAGCGGCCCGAACACCGGGGAGCTGTTTTTT
>TRBJ2-1|TRBV4-3|TRBD2|NA
CASSQDLSGSLAEQFF
TGCGCCAGCAGCCAAGATCTGAGCGGGAGCCTTGCTGAGCAGTTCTTC
>TRBJ1-2|TRBV30|NA|few
CAWSFLGADGYTF
TGTGCCTGGAGTTTTTTGGGGGCGGATGGCTACACCTTC
>TRBJ2-5|TRBV5-1|NA|few
CASSLVYGQQRETQYF
TGCGCCAGCAGCTTGGTATACGGACAGCAACGAGAGACCCAGTACTTC
>TRBJ2-7|TRBV4-1|TRBD2|few
CASSHVAGGSSYEQYF
TGCGCCAGCAGCCACGTAGCGGGAGGGTCCTCCTACGAGCAGTACTTC
>TRBJ2-5|TRBV6-1|TRBD1|few
CASSQNRGRSGTQYF
TGTGCCAGCAGTCAAAACAGGGGGCGGAGCGGGACCCAGTACTTC
>TRBJ2-3|TRBV28|TRBD2|NA
CASIPPGSGIGTQYF
TGTGCCAGCATTCCGCCGGGTAGCGGGATCGGTACGCAGTATTTT
>TRBJ2-5|TRBV6-6|NA|few
CASSFQGGPIGTQYF
TGTGCCAGCAGTTTCCAGGGGGGCCCTATCGGGACCCAGTACTTC
>TRBJ1-2|TRBV29-1|NA|NA
CSVDPGYYGYTF
TGCAGCGTGGATCCAGGGTACTATGGCTACACCTTC
>TRBJ1-1|TRBV18|NA|few
CASSPPAGGNTEAFF
TGTGCCAGCTCACCCCCCGCTGGCGGGAACACTGAAGCTTTCTTT
>TRBJ2-1|TRBV5-1|NA|few
CASSLWGLDNEQFF
TGCGCCAGCAGCTTGTGGGGGCTGGACAATGAGCAGTTCTTC
>TRBJ1-1|TRBV15|NA|NA
CATSRGQTANTEAFF
TGTGCCACCAGCAGAGGCCAGACAGCGAACACTGAAGCTTTCTTT
>TRBJ2-1|TRBV5-1|TRBD2|few
CASSPSGSSYNEQFF
TGCGCCAGCAGCCCTAGCGGGAGCTCCTACAATGAGCAGTTCTTC